The T cell receptor (beta chain) described here comes from a study of CD8 T cells in Susac syndrome. With random hexamers, reverse transcription was performed on about 0.45 to 1 ug of RNA. Using its own MiXCR run on the immunoSEQ multiplex PCR reads, TCRdb lists one record per CDR3 protein. In the table there are a few hundred thousand distinct CDR3 sequences, about 85% of which are singletons. From germline, CDR1 is LGHDT and CDR2 YNNKEL (reference sequence). The CDR3 totals 12 residues. V was cut by 0 bases and J by 7 bases, with 6 bases left in between. The gene calls are TRBV3-1 and TRBJ1-2; D is ambiguous. Material for sequencing was CD8+ T cells from PBMCs. This receptor was obtained from a human donor with multiple sclerosis. The CDR3 here is CASSQDRGGYTF. In nucleotides, the CDR3 is TGTGCCAGCAGCCAAGATCGTGGTGGCTACACCTTC.